This T cell receptor beta chain was recorded in a study of blood T cell repertoires in COVID-19. J was trimmed by 4 bases and V by 6 bases; bases with no gene match: 8. Germline lookup yields CDR1 SNHLY and CDR2 FYNNEI. There are 14 residues in the CDR3. Here immunoSEQ multiplex PCR was the method, and the copy in TCRdb shows in-frame clones only, minus some. This sample has about 180,000 clones, with 78% found just once. Sequences were obtained from PBMCs or T cells enriched from blood (not recorded which). This rearrangement joins TRBV2 to TRBJ1-2; TRBD1 aligns across 7 bases. This TCR was recovered from a woman between 50 and 59 years old who had recovered from COVID-19. The CDR3 is CASSPGQTRYGYTF. The CDR3 bases are TGTGCCAGCAGCCCGGGACAGACCCGCTATGGCTACACCTTC.